This passage covers 30 T cell receptor beta chains from one sample sequenced in a study of blood T cell repertoires in COVID-19. Sequenced by immunoSEQ multiplex PCR; TCRdb stores in-frame clones only, minus some. The profile shows 400,000 to 450,000 clones, about nine tenths of them singletons. Sequenced sample: peripheral blood. Receptors originate from a young woman with active or convalescent COVID-19.

The rearrangement joins TRBV10-2 to TRBJ2-1; 16 nucleotides line up with TRBD2. The J segment lost 0 bases and the V segment lost 6 bases, leaving 5 bases of the junction unmatched. Germline CDR1 is WSHSY and CDR2 is SAAADI. The CDR3 sequence is 18 residues long. Written as DNA, the CDR3 is TGCGCCAGCAGGTCGGGACTAGCGGGGGGGAGCTCCTACAATGAGCAGTTCTTC. It is translated as CASRSGLAGGSSYNEQFF.

The rearrangement joins TRBV23-1 to TRBJ1-1; the D is unclear. TRBV23-1 is identified as an open reading frame with a role that is uncertain. CDR3 length: 20 amino acids. V shed 2 bases and J shed 4 bases, with 29 bases lying between them. The CDR3 is CASSQKTPSRLRLRVTEAFF. The CDR3 DNA reads TGCGCCAGCAGTCAAAAGACGCCCTCGAGGTTGAGGCTACGAGTCACTGAAGCTTTCTTT.

V and J are TRBV9 and TRBJ1-1, with 9 bases aligning to TRBD1. This CDR3 has 17 amino acids. Germline loops: CDR1 SGDLS, CDR2 YYNGEE. V lost 0 bases to trimming and J lost 4 bases; unmatched junction nucleotides: 10. CDR3 sequence reads: CASSVGGQGLSRTEAFF. The CDR3 region has the DNA TGTGCCAGCAGCGTAGGGGGACAGGGTCTTTCGCGCACTGAAGCTTTCTTT.

The J gene is TRBJ2-2, the V gene TRBV7-8, with 7 bases that match TRBD2. Germline V CDR1 and CDR2: SGHVS, FQNEAQ. This CDR3 has 15 residues. Losses at the gene ends were 6 bases for V and 2 bases for J; bases not matched to a gene: 6. DNA of the CDR3: TGTGCCAGCAGTCGGACTAGGTTCAACACCGGGGAGCTGTTTTTT. Protein product: CASSRTRFNTGELFF.

This clone turned up a few times. The chain employs TRBV11-2 and TRBJ1-2; TRBD1 agrees at 7 bases. CDR1 SGHAT and CDR2 FQNNGV come from the germline V gene. V lost 6 bases and J lost 7; bases outside the gene matches: 20. The CDR3 has 17 residues. DNA of the CDR3: TGTGCCAGCAGATCCCTCTCGGGACAGCGCCAGGGCGGTGGCTACACCTTC. Its protein product is CASRSLSGQRQGGGYTF.

This rearrangement joins TRBV27 to TRBJ2-7, with D perhaps matching TRBD1 (6 bases). CDR1 is MNHEY and CDR2 is SMNVEV in the germline V gene (reference sequence). There are 13 residues in the CDR3. Trimming shortened V by 2 bases and J by 2 bases, and 7 bases separated the two germline ends. The CDR3 DNA is TGTGCCAGCAGTTTAGGGACAACCTACGAGCAGTACTTC. Protein: CASSLGTTYEQYF.

V and J are TRBV2 and TRBJ2-5; D unresolved. Trimming cost V 6 bases and J 5 bases, with 13 bases left between them. Germline CDR1 and CDR2: SNHLY and FYNNEI. The CDR3 consists of 13 residues. The CDR3 protein is CASRSDGLETQYF. The DNA for the CDR3 is TGTGCCAGCAGGAGCGACGGTCTTGAGACCCAGTACTTC.

This rearrangement joins TRBV7-2 to TRBJ1-1; D unresolved. V was trimmed by 4 bases and J by 5 bases, leaving 17 bases between them. CDR1 and CDR2 from the germline V gene are SGHTA and FQGNSA. The CDR3 has 15 amino acids. CDR3 in amino acids: CASSSKGWWETEAFF. The DNA of the CDR3 is TGTGCCAGCAGCTCAAAGGGATGGTGGGAGACTGAAGCTTTCTTT.

This sequence joins TRBV5-5 and TRBJ2-3; D might be TRBD2 (6 bases). Germline assignment: CDR1 SGHKS and CDR2 YYEKEE (reference sequence). The CDR3 has 14 amino acids. Trimming cost V 0 bases and J 2 bases, with 7 bases left between them. In DNA, the CDR3 is TGTGCCAGCAGCTTGGGGGAGGCCACAGATACGCAGTATTTT. Translating gives CASSLGEATDTQYF.

The chain employs TRBV27 and TRBJ2-7, with D perhaps TRBD1 (6 bases). The CDR3 extends over 14 amino acids. Germline lookup yields CDR1 MNHEY and CDR2 SMNVEV (reference sequence). V dropped 6 bases and J dropped 1 base, with 13 bases sitting between them. DNA of the CDR3: TGTGCCAGCAGGGGTCAACAGGGATCCTACGAGCAGTACTTC. Translating it yields CASRGQQGSYEQYF.

The chain uses TRBV6-5 and TRBJ1-1, with 9 bases matching TRBD1. The germline V gene has CDR1 MNHEY and CDR2 SVGAGI. The trim removed 7 bases at V and 4 bases at J, leaving 4 bases unmatched. The CDR3 sequence is 13 residues long. The CDR3 spells CASKRGQGTEAFF. CDR3 nucleotides: TGTGCCAGCAAGAGGGGACAGGGCACTGAAGCTTTCTTT.

This sequence joins TRBV11-2 and TRBJ1-3, with D unresolved. Germline V gene sequence: CDR1 SGHAT, CDR2 FQNNGV. The germline V and J ends were trimmed by 7 bases and 3 bases, with 10 bases remaining between them. The CDR3 is made up of 13 amino acids. DNA for the CDR3: TGTGCCAGCACCCCCTCGGTTGGAAACACCATATATTTT. Amino acids: CASTPSVGNTIYF.

This clone has just a few counts. The chain couples TRBV11-2 to TRBJ2-3; 7 nucleotides line up with TRBD2. Trimming removed 1 base from V and 4 bases from J; junction bases left unmatched: 8. The germline gives CDR1 SGHAT, CDR2 FQNNGV. The CDR3 consists of 16 residues. CDR3 DNA sequence: TGTGCCAGCAGCTTAGGGACTAGTTTTGGCCCAGATACGCAGTATTTT. It specifies CASSLGTSFGPDTQYF.

V is TRBV9 and J is TRBJ1-3; D not certain. The V end lost 3 bases, the J end lost 0 bases, and 10 bases lay between the germline ends. This CDR3 is built from 15 residues. Germline values: CDR1 SGDLS, CDR2 YYNGEE. CDR3 in amino acids: CASSAGLSSGNTIYF. In DNA form, the CDR3 reads TGTGCCAGCAGCGCAGGCCTGAGCTCTGGAAACACCATATATTTT.

The chain couples TRBV5-4 to TRBJ1-2; 7 bases fit TRBD1. CDR1 is SGHNT and CDR2 is YYREEE in the germline V gene (reference sequence). There are 14 residues in the CDR3. V lost 0 bases to trimming and J lost 4 bases; unmatched junction nucleotides: 3. The CDR3 nucleotides are TGTGCCAGCAGCTTGGACGGGACAGCCTATGGCTACACCTTC. Translated: CASSLDGTAYGYTF.

CDR3: CASSIRGNQPQHF. CDR3 nucleotide sequence: TGTGCCAGCAGCATCAGGGGCAATCAGCCCCAGCATTTT. J is TRBJ1-5 and V is TRBV7-2; possibly TRBD1 for D (5 bases). Trimming stripped 5 bases from V and 2 bases from J, with 7 bases between. This CDR3 has 13 amino acids. Per germline, CDR1 SGHTA and CDR2 FQGNSA.

The table lists this clone with a few counts. The CDR3 sequence is CASSLSGNSLETQYF. In DNA, the CDR3 is TGCGCCAGCAGCTTGTCCGGGAATTCTCTGGAGACCCAGTACTTC. V and J are TRBV5-1 and TRBJ2-5, with D maybe TRBD2 (5 bases). Trimming stripped 1 base from V and 5 bases from J, with 15 bases between. Germline CDR1 reads SGHRS; CDR2 reads YFSETQ. The CDR3 runs 15 residues.

This clone appeared a few times. Other DNA sequences in the sample encode the same CDR3. The chain employs TRBV7-9 and TRBJ1-1; possibly TRBD1 for D (6 bases). The CDR3 consists of 14 residues. V was trimmed by 1 base and J by 1 base, leaving 7 bases between them. In germline, CDR1 is SEHNR, CDR2 FQNEAQ (reference sequence). The CDR3 DNA follows: TGTGCCAGCAGCTTAGGGACAGCGAACACTGAAGCTTTCTTT. It specifies CASSLGTANTEAFF.

The chain joins TRBV11-2 to TRBJ2-3, with a tentative D call TRBD2 (6 bases). The V gene's germline CDR1 is SGHAT and CDR2 FQNNGV. The CDR3 consists of 14 residues. V was shortened by 5 bases and J by 5 bases, with 14 bases between the two germline ends. In nucleotides, the CDR3 is TGTGCCAGCAGCCAAGACGGAGCGGGAGATACGCAGTATTTT. It specifies CASSQDGAGDTQYF.

Only one count was recorded for this clone. The chain is built from TRBV5-1 and TRBJ2-2, with 11 bases aligning to TRBD2. The trim removed 1 base at V and 4 bases at J, leaving 3 bases unmatched. The CDR3 contains 16 residues. Looked up from germline, CDR1 is SGHRS and CDR2 is YFSETQ. As DNA, the CDR3 is TGCGCCAGCAGCTTGACGGGACTAGCGGTCACCGGGGAGCTGTTTTTT. As protein: CASSLTGLAVTGELFF.

CDR3 bases: TGTGCCAGTAGTGAGGGACAGAGATACAATGAGCAGTTCTTC. Its protein product is CASSEGQRYNEQFF. The chain has TRBV19 and TRBJ2-1; 7 bases map to TRBD1. The V segment lost 5 bases and the J segment 4 bases; nucleotides outside the gene matches: 5. Germline V lookup: CDR1 LNHDA, CDR2 SQIVND (reference sequence). The CDR3 contains 14 residues.

This chain joins TRBV27 and TRBJ2-5, with TRBD2 as a possible D gene (5 bases). Germline V gene sequence: CDR1 MNHEY, CDR2 SMNVEV (reference sequence). Trimming removed 4 bases at V and 2 bases at J, with 8 bases between. The CDR3 is made up of 13 amino acids. This CDR3 is CASSWTPQETQYF. The CDR3, as DNA: TGTGCCAGCAGTTGGACTCCTCAAGAGACCCAGTACTTC.

The genes are TRBV4-1 and TRBJ2-1; 11 nucleotides line up with TRBD2. Germline values: CDR1 MGHRA, CDR2 YSYEKL. CDR3 length equals 16 residues. The V gene end was trimmed by 3 bases and the J gene end by 4 bases; junction bases not matched to a gene: 5. In DNA, the CDR3 is TGCGCCAGCAGCCACCCGACTAGCGGGACTTACAATGAGCAGTTCTTC. It translates to CASSHPTSGTYNEQFF.

The J gene is TRBJ2-2, the V gene TRBV10-3; TRBD2 matches at 11 bases. The trim removed 7 bases at V and 7 bases at J, leaving 5 bases unmatched. CDR1 is ENHRY and CDR2 is SYGVKD in the germline V gene. This CDR3 contains 14 residues. CDR3 in amino acids: CAITPLAGDGELFF. CDR3 coding DNA: TGTGCCATCACCCCACTAGCGGGAGACGGGGAGCTGTTTTTT.

Notes on this clone: The sample contains more than one DNA sequence encoding this CDR3. V is TRBV2 and J is TRBJ2-7, with unresolved D. CDR1 SNHLY and CDR2 FYNNEI come from the germline V gene. This CDR3 is built from 11 residues. Trimming took 3 bases from V and 3 from J, leaving 3 bases between them. The CDR3 loop is CASSDYYEQYF. The CDR3 coding sequence is TGTGCCAGCAGTGATTACTACGAGCAGTACTTC.

The rearrangement joins TRBV5-4 to TRBJ2-3, with 8 bases identical to TRBD2. Germline trimming cut 1 base from V and 3 bases from J; bases unmatched to any gene: 7. The CDR3 covers 16 residues. In germline, CDR1 is SGHNT, CDR2 YYREEE (reference sequence). The CDR3 loop reads CASSLMGGGPTDTQYF. The CDR3 bases are TGTGCCAGCAGCTTGATGGGCGGGGGGCCTACAGATACGCAGTATTTT. The whole variable domain, filled in from reference TRBV5-4 and TRBJ2-3, reads ETGVTQSPTHLIKTRGQQVTLRCSSQSGHNTVSWYQQALGQGPQFIFQYYREEENGRGNFPPRFSGLQFPNYSSELNVNALELDDSALYLCASSLMGGGPTDTQYFGPGTRLTVL.

The chain employs TRBV6-5 and TRBJ1-3; D is unclear. CDR3 length equals 13 residues. Germline V lookup: CDR1 MNHEY, CDR2 SVGAGI. V gave up 10 bases and J gave up 0 bases, with 10 bases separating them. CDR3: CATRSDSGNTIYF. CDR3 bases: TGTGCCACCCGTAGCGACTCTGGAAACACCATATATTTT.

The CDR3 loop reads CASSFGGGQQPQHF. CDR3 nucleotides: TGTGCCAGCAGCTTCGGGGGGGGTCAGCAGCCCCAGCATTTT. The rearrangement uses TRBV7-2 and TRBJ1-5; possible D gene TRBD1, 5 bases. Germline V gives CDR1 SGHTA, CDR2 FQGNSA. The length of the CDR3 is 14 residues. Trimming took 3 bases from V and 7 from J, leaving 13 bases between them.

The chain joins TRBV18 to TRBJ1-5; D unclear. The CDR3 contains 14 residues. Per germline, CDR1 KGHSH and CDR2 LQKENI. Trimming stripped 2 bases from V and 5 bases from J, with 10 bases between. The CDR3 sequence is CASSPGVTYQPQHF. In DNA form, the CDR3 reads TGTGCCAGCTCACCAGGAGTTACTTATCAGCCCCAGCATTTT.

The genes are TRBV11-2 and TRBJ1-2, with TRBD1 matching 9 bases. V was clipped by 6 bases and J by 3 bases; unmatched bases: 8. There are 15 residues in the CDR3. Germline V gene lookup returns CDR1 SGHAT and CDR2 FQNNGV. In DNA, the CDR3 is TGTGCCAGCAGAAAAACAGGGGGCGCCGACTATGGCTACACCTTC. This codes for CASRKTGGADYGYTF.